This T cell receptor (beta chain) is from a study of blood T cell repertoires in COVID-19 (dated by TCRdb to about 2020). Regarding the study in general: Samples from collaborators originated in the United States, Italy and Spain and spanned both the acute and convalescent phases of COVID-19. The samples were drawn from the first 160 participants of the ongoing ImmuneRACE study and from under 1,500 subjects provided by 6 global collaborators. The prospective study material was composed of cDNA or gDNA derived from T cells, B-cell-depleted T cells, or PBMCs. A freely available public database, intended as a resource for researchers studying the immune response to SARS-CoV-2, is where the repertoires were released. The sample metadata nearly always contained a de-identified subject ID, COVID-19 status, age in years and sex. Where available, HLA class I and class II types were taken from metadata supplied by the sample provider and were not determined by assay-based typing. The dataset comprised deeply sampled blood TCRbeta repertoires from subjects exposed to, actively infected with, or recovered from COVID-19. Study-wide conclusions, independent of this receptor: Clinical and demographic metadata were provided uncurated, with the amount varying by source and participant.

As regards this clone: Its antigen is not yet known. Base quality data are lacking; no much larger clone is found one base away.

V loses 8 bases at its end and J loses 1 base; junction bases beyond the gene matches: 20. As encoded in the germline V gene, CDR1 is SNHLY while CDR2 is FYNNEI. The CDR3 sequence holds 18 residues, the cysteine and phenylalanine included. Only the CDR3 part of the read is kept: 54 bases, read in frame from the first base. The immunoSEQ Assay, a bias-controlled multiplex PCR, was used to amplify TCRbeta CDR3 regions from genomic DNA. Turning to the authors' computational methods: Within the assay, amplification of reference gene primers was used to estimate how many nucleated cells each sample contained. To quantify the absolute abundance of each unique TCRbeta CDR3 rearrangement, sequence reads were collapsed and filtered. For each sample, productive Simpson clonality was calculated as the square root of Simpson's diversity index over productive rearrangements. TCRdb holds this immuneACCESS table with in-frame rearrangements only. Some clones are missing; in checked studies, unresolved V genes explain under half, and the rest has no known cause. Clonal size and the V and J genes are those of that table, whereas D and trimming came from the DNA. The sample has fewer than 300,000 clones on record, around 87% of them singletons. In total, the top ten clones hold roughly 1.6% of the sample.

Samples from volunteer blood donors who had recovered from COVID-19 were contributed by a second Seattle source. Collaborating institutions collected whole blood in K2EDTA tubes following their own protocols. Collaborator samples were shipped for TCRbeta analysis as frozen whole blood, isolated PBMCs, or DNA extracted from either sample type. This sequence uses TRBV2 and TRBJ2-7, with 7 bases in between that match TRBD1. Material for sequencing was peripheral blood. This receptor was taken from a woman aged 40 to 49 who had recovered from COVID-19. The CDR3 loop reads CASRRGTALSLPSYEQYF. The DNA sequence reads TGTGCCAGCCGTAGAGGGACAGCCCTATCTCTCCCTTCCTACGAGCAGTACTTC.